These T cell receptor beta chains were read from a single sample in a study of graft-versus-host responses after intestinal transplantation. No antigen has been assigned to these receptors. Repertoires were generated with immunoSEQ multiplex PCR, while TCRdb's copy carries only in-frame clones and drops some. Of some 76,000 clones in the sample, around 86% are singletons; the top ten hold 8%. The sequenced sample was unstimulated CD8+ T cells sorted from spleen or lymph node cells, obtained before transplant. The receptors come from a human donor who was the organ donor for an intestinal transplant. Both conserved end residues are part of each CDR3. The D gene is left open where the match is weak. Some rows mark clone size as missing; the rest say once, few, many or name a class of expanded clone.

few,TRBV19,TRBJ1-5,-,TGTGCCAGTAGTACTCAGGATAGCAATCAGCCCCAGCATTTT,CASSTQDSNQPQHF
-,TRBV5-6,TRBJ1-4,-,TGTGCCAGCAGCTTCCGAAAGAATGAAAAACTGTTTTTT,CASSFRKNEKLFF
-,TRBV28,TRBJ2-7,TRBD2,TGTGCCAGCAATGAAGGCGGGGGGCCAATCGAGCAGTACTTC,CASNEGGGPIEQYF
-,TRBV9,TRBJ2-3,TRBD2,TGTGCCAGCAGTGCCCAGGCGGGGGGCGTCACAGATACGCAGTATTTT,CASSAQAGGVTDTQYF
once,TRBV13,TRBJ1-2,TRBD1,TGTGCCAGCAGCATCCGGACAGGGTCTAACTATGGCTACACCTTC,CASSIRTGSNYGYTF
-,TRBV25-1,TRBJ1-2,-,TGTGCCAGCAGTGAATATTTCCACAGGGAGGATGGCTACACCTTC,CASSEYFHREDGYTF
-,TRBV6-6,TRBJ2-7,TRBD2,TGTGCCAGCAGTCCTAGCGGCCCCTACGAGCAGTACTTC,CASSPSGPYEQYF
-,TRBV2,TRBJ2-1,-,TGTGCCAGCAGTGAATGGAGGGGGACCAATGAGCAGTTCTTC,CASSEWRGTNEQFF
-,TRBV5-1,TRBJ2-3,TRBD2,TGCGCCAGCAGCTTACCACGGGGGGTAGGAGATACGCAGTATTTT,CASSLPRGVGDTQYF
-,TRBV5-1,TRBJ2-7,TRBD1,TGCGCCAGCAGCTTTATCGCGACGACAGGGCCCCACGAGCAGTACTTC,CASSFIATTGPHEQYF
-,TRBV7-9,TRBJ2-5,-,TGTGCCAGCAGCTTGTGGGGGATGGGGGAGACCCAGTACTTC,CASSLWGMGETQYF
-,TRBV2,TRBJ2-3,-,TGTGCCAGCAGTGAAGCCCGATACCCGCGACAGATACCTAGCACAGATACGCAGTATTTT,CASSEARYPRQIPSTDTQYF
-,TRBV11-2,TRBJ2-1,-,TGTGCCAGCAGCCACAACGGAGAGCAGTTCTTC,CASSHNGEQFF
-,TRBV18,TRBJ1-2,-,TGTGCCAGCTCACCAGCGGGGGGTTCCTATGGCTACACCTTC,CASSPAGGSYGYTF
-,TRBV29-1,TRBJ2-7,-,TGCAGCGTTGAAGATAAGGGGCCCGCCGGCAACGAGCAGTACTTC,CSVEDKGPAGNEQYF
-,TRBV6-1,TRBJ2-7,TRBD1,TGTGCCAGCAGTCCCGGGACAGGGTTCGAGCAGTACTTC,CASSPGTGFEQYF
-,TRBV2,TRBJ2-5,-,TGTGCCAGCAAGTCTAAAGAAGAGACCCAGTACTTC,CASKSKEETQYF
-,TRBV10-3,TRBJ1-2,-,TGTGCCATCAGGGACAGAAACTATGGCTACACCTTC,CAIRDRNYGYTF
once,TRBV7-8,TRBJ2-1,-,TGTGCCAGCAGCTTGACAGACAATGAGCAGTTCTTC,CASSLTDNEQFF
-,TRBV19,TRBJ2-3,-,TGTGCCAGTAGTATCGCTCTCCGGGGAGATACGCAGTATTTT,CASSIALRGDTQYF
-,TRBV4-2,TRBJ1-1,-,TGTGCCAGCAGCCAAGTTGGAATTGTCTCATACACTGAAGCTTTCTTT,CASSQVGIVSYTEAFF
-,TRBV4-2,TRBJ2-2,TRBD2,TGTGCCAGCAGCCAAGGAGGTAGCGGGGGCCTTAACACCGGGGAGCTGTTTTTT,CASSQGGSGGLNTGELFF
-,TRBV15,TRBJ2-3,TRBD2,TGTGCCACCAGCTATGGTCCTAGCGGGGAGGTGCAGTATTTT,CATSYGPSGEVQYF